A selection of T cell receptor beta chains follows, all from one sample in a study of tumor-infiltrating lymphocytes in primary liver carcinoma. TCRdb analysed the multiplex PCR reads with MiXCR anew, one entry per CDR3 protein. This sample has about 320,000 distinct CDR3 sequences, with approximately 65% found just once. The sample comprised peripheral blood. These receptors were collected from a man in his forties with primary liver carcinoma and hepatitis B virus infection. Both conserved end residues are part of each CDR3. The order of the fields is J gene, D gene, clone size, V gene, CDR3 protein, CDR3 DNA. A D gene is named only where the DNA matches it firmly. Clone sizes are given selectively: once, few, many, or a class where the clone is expanded.

j_gene: TRBJ2-6
d_gene: TRBD2
abundance: .
v_gene: TRBV11-3
CDR3aa: CASGLGLSASGRTGANVLTF
CDR3nt: TGTGCCAGCGGCTTGGGTCTTTCGGCTAGCGGGAGAACTGGGGCCAACGTCCTGACTTTC

j_gene: TRBJ1-1
d_gene: .
abundance: .
v_gene: TRBV5-4
CDR3aa: CASSFETEAFF
CDR3nt: TGTGCCAGCAGCTTTGAGACTGAAGCTTTCTTT

j_gene: TRBJ2-2
d_gene: TRBD2
abundance: few
v_gene: TRBV12-3/TRBV12-4
CDR3aa: CVSTSGAVAGVGVELFF
CDR3nt: TGTGTCAGCACCTCTGGGGCGGTAGCGGGAGTCGGCGTGGAGCTGTTTTTT

j_gene: TRBJ2-7
d_gene: TRBD1
abundance: many
v_gene: TRBV6-6
CDR3aa: CASSYSGTGVRAEQYF
CDR3nt: TGTGCCAGCAGTTACTCGGGGACAGGGGTACGGGCCGAGCAGTACTTC

j_gene: TRBJ2-1
d_gene: TRBD2
abundance: many
v_gene: TRBV12-3/TRBV12-4
CDR3aa: CASSLGLASNEQFF
CDR3nt: TGTGCCAGCAGTTTAGGACTAGCCAGCAATGAGCAGTTCTTC

j_gene: TRBJ2-1
d_gene: .
abundance: .
v_gene: TRBV10-3
CDR3aa: CAINEDSSSYNEQFF
CDR3nt: TGTGCCATCAACGAGGACTCGAGCTCCTACAATGAGCAGTTCTTC

j_gene: TRBJ1-3
d_gene: .
abundance: .
v_gene: TRBV4-1
CDR3aa: CASSQDDSPYSGNTIYF
CDR3nt: TGCGCCAGCAGCCAAGACGACAGTCCATACTCTGGAAACACCATATATTTT

j_gene: TRBJ1-1
d_gene: TRBD1
abundance: .
v_gene: TRBV5-1
CDR3aa: CASSPGQGGITEAFF
CDR3nt: TGCGCCAGTAGCCCCGGACAGGGCGGGATCACTGAAGCTTTCTTT

j_gene: TRBJ2-3
d_gene: TRBD2
abundance: many
v_gene: TRBV6-6
CDR3aa: CASSYRAGGYTDTQYF
CDR3nt: TGTGCCAGCAGTTACCGAGCGGGAGGGTACACAGATACGCAGTATTTT

j_gene: TRBJ1-6
d_gene: TRBD1
abundance: many
v_gene: TRBV29-1
CDR3aa: CSVRTGNNSPLHF
CDR3nt: TGCAGCGTCAGGACAGGGAATAATTCACCCCTCCACTTT

j_gene: TRBJ1-1
d_gene: TRBD1
abundance: .
v_gene: TRBV6-1
CDR3aa: CASIERDRSPEAFF
CDR3nt: TGTGCCAGCATTGAAAGGGACAGGTCCCCTGAAGCTTTCTTT

j_gene: TRBJ2-2
d_gene: .
abundance: .
v_gene: TRBV7-8
CDR3aa: CVSSLVFFRGEAGELFF
CDR3nt: TGTGTCAGCAGCTTAGTGTTTTTCAGGGGAGAGGCCGGGGAGCTGTTTTTT

j_gene: TRBJ2-7
d_gene: TRBD1
abundance: .
v_gene: TRBV4-1
CDR3aa: CASSQKFSSGQDYEQYF
CDR3nt: TGCGCCAGCAGCCAGAAATTCTCATCGGGACAGGACTACGAGCAGTATTTC

j_gene: TRBJ2-1
d_gene: TRBD2
abundance: .
v_gene: TRBV4-1
CDR3aa: CVNSQDRGGRARVRNEQFF
CDR3nt: TGCGTCAACAGCCAAGACCGAGGAGGGAGGGCCAGGGTTCGCAATGAGCAGTTCTTC

j_gene: TRBJ2-5
d_gene: .
abundance: .
v_gene: TRBV11-2
CDR3aa: CTRSLNRETQYF
CDR3nt: TGTACCCGTAGCTTGAATCGAGAGACCCAGTACTTC

j_gene: TRBJ2-1
d_gene: .
abundance: .
v_gene: TRBV1
CDR3aa: CTSRISRSAKGEQFF
CDR3nt: TGCACCAGCAGGATATCTAGATCCGCTAAGGGTGAGCAGTTCTTC

j_gene: TRBJ2-2
d_gene: TRBD1
abundance: .
v_gene: TRBV12-3/TRBV12-4
CDR3aa: CASRPSRGQGGELFF
CDR3nt: TGTGCCAGCCGCCCTTCCAGGGGGCAGGGCGGGGAGCTGTTTTTT

j_gene: TRBJ2-1
d_gene: .
abundance: few
v_gene: TRBV11-2
CDR3aa: CASRESSAYNEQFF
CDR3nt: TGTGCCAGCAGGGAATCTAGCGCATACAATGAGCAGTTCTTC

j_gene: TRBJ1-2
d_gene: TRBD1
abundance: .
v_gene: TRBV6-2/TRBV6-3
CDR3aa: CDSTRLGQGDGYTF
CDR3nt: TGTGACAGCACTCGCCTGGGACAGGGGGATGGCTACACCTTC

j_gene: TRBJ2-1
d_gene: TRBD2
abundance: .
v_gene: TRBV12-3/TRBV12-4
CDR3aa: CASTPRTSGNEQFF
CDR3nt: TGTGCCAGCACTCCCCGGACTAGCGGCAATGAACAGTTCTTC

j_gene: TRBJ2-2
d_gene: .
abundance: .
v_gene: TRBV12-3/TRBV12-4
CDR3aa: CASSSGQGRAVGEQFF
CDR3nt: TGTGCCAGTAGTTCAGGGCAGGGGAGAGCGGTCGGGGAGCAGTTTTTT

j_gene: TRBJ1-2
d_gene: .
abundance: few
v_gene: TRBV7-9
CDR3aa: CASSLDLQDGYTF
CDR3nt: TGTGCCAGCAGCTTAGATCTACAGGATGGCTACACCTTC

j_gene: TRBJ2-7
d_gene: .
abundance: .
v_gene: TRBV12-3/TRBV12-4
CDR3aa: CASGDGATYEQYF
CDR3nt: TGTGCCAGCGGGGACGGGGCCACCTACGAGCAGTACTTC

j_gene: TRBJ2-7
d_gene: TRBD2
abundance: .
v_gene: TRBV5-4
CDR3aa: CASSLELAVDEQYF
CDR3nt: TGTGCCAGCAGCTTAGAACTAGCGGTGGACGAGCAGTACTTC

j_gene: TRBJ2-7
d_gene: .
abundance: .
v_gene: TRBV5-6
CDR3aa: CASSLLFIGIGTYEQYF
CDR3nt: TGTGCCAGCAGCTTATTATTTATAGGGATTGGGACCTACGAGCAGTACTTC

j_gene: TRBJ2-7
d_gene: .
abundance: .
v_gene: TRBV7-8
CDR3aa: CASSPGTPGGEQYF
CDR3nt: TGTGCCAGCAGCCCCGGGACTCCCGGGGGAGAGCAGTACTTC

j_gene: TRBJ2-3
d_gene: TRBD1
abundance: .
v_gene: TRBV29-1
CDR3aa: CSVDGGQGADTQYF
CDR3nt: TGCAGCGTCGACGGGGGACAGGGTGCAGATACGCAGTATTTT

j_gene: TRBJ2-1
d_gene: .
abundance: few
v_gene: TRBV5-1
CDR3aa: CASSLDGSTYNEQFF
CDR3nt: TGCGCCAGCAGCTTGGACGGGAGCACCTACAATGAGCAGTTCTTC

j_gene: TRBJ1-6
d_gene: .
abundance: .
v_gene: TRBV9
CDR3aa: CASSVGGASHNSPLHF
CDR3nt: TGTGCCAGCAGCGTAGGTGGGGCATCCCATAATTCACCCCTCCACTTT

j_gene: TRBJ2-1
d_gene: TRBD2
abundance: few
v_gene: TRBV5-1
CDR3aa: CASSRTSGGSYNEQFF
CDR3nt: TGCGCCAGCAGTCGGACTAGCGGGGGCTCCTACAATGAGCAGTTCTTC

j_gene: TRBJ2-1
d_gene: TRBD2
abundance: few
v_gene: TRBV24-1
CDR3aa: CATSDPGTSGTVEQFF
CDR3nt: TGTGCCACCAGTGATCCCGGGACTAGCGGGACGGTTGAGCAGTTCTTC

j_gene: TRBJ2-4
d_gene: .
abundance: .
v_gene: TRBV29-1
CDR3aa: CRVRNGKNIQYF
CDR3nt: TGCAGGGTTCGGAATGGTAAAAACATTCAGTACTTC

j_gene: TRBJ2-1
d_gene: .
abundance: few
v_gene: TRBV28
CDR3aa: CASRLLHEQFF
CDR3nt: TGTGCCAGTCGACTCCTTCATGAGCAGTTCTTC

j_gene: TRBJ2-7
d_gene: .
abundance: .
v_gene: TRBV21-1
CDR3aa: CASSPLNLSGTGSYEQYF
CDR3nt: TGTGCCAGCAGCCCACTGAATCTCTCAGGGACGGGCTCCTACGAGCAGTACTTC

j_gene: TRBJ2-3
d_gene: TRBD2
abundance: .
v_gene: TRBV4-3
CDR3aa: CASNQDTGGNTQYF
CDR3nt: TGCGCCAGCAACCAAGATACGGGGGGGAATACGCAGTATTTT

j_gene: TRBJ1-2
d_gene: .
abundance: many
v_gene: TRBV6-6
CDR3aa: CASSFSGDNPANYGYTF
CDR3nt: TGTGCCAGCAGTTTCTCAGGAGACAATCCGGCAAACTATGGCTACACCTTC

j_gene: TRBJ2-3
d_gene: .
abundance: .
v_gene: TRBV4-3
CDR3aa: CAGSPNRTDTQYF
CDR3nt: TGCGCCGGCAGCCCGAACCGGACAGATACGCAGTATTTT

j_gene: TRBJ1-2
d_gene: .
abundance: .
v_gene: TRBV6-1
CDR3aa: CASSTTWDYTF
CDR3nt: TGTGCCAGCAGTACGACATGGGACTACACCTTC

j_gene: TRBJ2-3
d_gene: TRBD2
abundance: .
v_gene: TRBV5-4
CDR3aa: CASSLASGTITDTQYF
CDR3nt: TGTGCCAGCAGCCTGGCTAGCGGGACGATCACAGATACGCAGTATTTT

j_gene: TRBJ1-2
d_gene: TRBD1
abundance: .
v_gene: TRBV30
CDR3aa: CAWTTGPQDYTF
CDR3nt: TGTGCCTGGACGACAGGGCCACAGGACTACACCTTC

j_gene: TRBJ2-7
d_gene: TRBD1
abundance: .
v_gene: TRBV11-1
CDR3aa: CASSSSGGHTYDRYF
CDR3nt: TGTGCCAGCAGCTCCTCAGGGGGCCATACCTACGATCGGTACTTC

j_gene: TRBJ1-6
d_gene: .
abundance: .
v_gene: TRBV6-1
CDR3aa: CASNEVWDSPLHF
CDR3nt: TGTGCCAGCAATGAAGTATGGGATTCACCCCTCCACTTT

j_gene: TRBJ2-3
d_gene: TRBD2
abundance: .
v_gene: TRBV5-6
CDR3aa: CASSRRTSGRRSPDTRYF
CDR3nt: TGTGCCAGCAGTCGCCGGACTAGCGGGAGAAGAAGCCCAGATACGCGGTATTTT

j_gene: TRBJ2-7
d_gene: .
abundance: once
v_gene: TRBV5-1
CDR3aa: CASRGTFSYEQYF
CDR3nt: TGCGCCAGCAGGGGCACCTTCTCCTACGAGCAGTACTTC

j_gene: TRBJ2-3
d_gene: TRBD2
abundance: .
v_gene: TRBV4-2
CDR3aa: CASSYQAGGTYTQYF
CDR3nt: TGCGCCAGCAGCTATCAAGCGGGAGGCACATATACGCAGTATTTT

j_gene: TRBJ2-3
d_gene: TRBD1
abundance: .
v_gene: TRBV28
CDR3aa: CTSTPGQGLDTQYF
CDR3nt: TGTACCAGCACCCCGGGACAGGGATTGGATACGCAGTATTTT

j_gene: TRBJ2-5
d_gene: .
abundance: few
v_gene: TRBV7-9
CDR3aa: CASSLSSETQYF
CDR3nt: TGTGCCAGCAGCTTATCAAGCGAGACCCAGTACTTC

j_gene: TRBJ2-2
d_gene: TRBD2
abundance: .
v_gene: TRBV11-2
CDR3aa: CASALLAGAGELFF
CDR3nt: TGTGCCAGCGCTCTACTAGCGGGAGCCGGGGAGCTGTTTTTT

j_gene: TRBJ1-2
d_gene: TRBD1
abundance: few
v_gene: TRBV11-2
CDR3aa: CASSSPDRAYGYTF
CDR3nt: TGTGCCAGCAGCTCCCCCGACAGGGCCTATGGCTACACCTTC